This T cell receptor beta chain was found in a study of shared clonotypes between healthy human individuals. The CDR3 totals 15 residues. The germline gives CDR1 MDHEN, CDR2 SYDVKM. V lost 7 bases and J 3 bases, leaving 19 bases between the germline ends. The assay was immunoSEQ multiplex PCR, and TCRdb's table has in-frame clones only and misses some. Of 2,500,000 or so clones listed, 80% to 95% are singletons. This clonotype originated in a man younger than 35 in good health. Some clones in this sample may be carry-over from other donors' samples. Sequencing was carried out using naive CD4+ T cells from PBMCs. The subset: CD45RA+ positively selected. The gene calls are TRBV28 and TRBJ2-7; the D gene could be TRBD1 or TRBD2 (5 bases each). The CDR3 region is CASTNPRDANYEQYF. CDR3 DNA sequence: TGTGCCAGCACCAACCCCCGGGACGCTAACTACGAGCAGTACTTC. Based on the CDR3 plus reference TRBV28 and TRBJ2-7, the full variable domain is DVKVTQSSRYLVKRTGEKVFLECVQDMDHENMFWYRQDPGLGLRLIYFSYDVKMKEKGDIPEGYSVSREKKERFSLILESASTNQTSMYLCASTNPRDANYEQYFGPGTRLTVT.